Below, one T cell receptor beta chain is given with its context. What it binds is not known. These data belong to a study of PD-1 blockade in classical Hodgkin lymphoma. Sequencing was performed with immunoSEQ multiplex PCR; in TCRdb, only in-frame clones are kept and a portion is missing. The data hold about 25,000 clones, with around 86% observed a single time. Time point in this sample: cycle 4 day 1 (C4D1), after 6 weeks of nivolumab. Every one of the patients relapsed after autologous stem cell transplantation (brentuximab vedotin exposure was variable). Magnetic negative selection was used to purify CD4+ T cells from thawed PBMCs. Study observations and caveats: Diversity in CD4+ TCRs, unlike that measured in CD8+ TCRs, had risen significantly by C4D1.

Sequencing was performed on CD4+ T cells from blood, taken before the fourth cycle of nivolumab. This receptor was identified in a human donor with classical Hodgkin lymphoma.

CDR3 protein: CASSPSAYEQYF. DNA for the CDR3: TGTGCCAGCTCCCCATCAGCCTACGAGCAGTACTTC. The rearrangement joins TRBV18 to TRBJ2-7; D call uncertain. Per germline, CDR1 KGHSH and CDR2 LQKENI. The CDR3 spans 12 residues. Trimming shortened V by 6 bases and J by 2 bases, and 8 bases separated the two germline ends.